Following are 23 T cell receptor beta chains from one sample sequenced in a study of T cells after yellow fever vaccination (dated by TCRdb to between 2017 and 2020). The treatment or condition label, as the study defines it: live attenuated yellow fever vaccine strain. Library generation was performed with 5' RACE. Sequencer: Illumina HiSeq 2500. TCRdb's own reprocessing of the public reads used fastp at Q25 and MiXCR and kept productive beta chains. A single entry per CDR3 protein holds the most common genes and DNA from its merged rows. Within this sample are 300,000 to 400,000 distinct CDR3 sequences, with around 8.1% of them counted one time only. The biggest ten clones account for approximately 15% of the sample. The sequences come from PBMCs, collected more than 40 days after the first yellow fever vaccination. All receptors derive from a young man who received the YFV17D yellow fever vaccine.

This clonotype was recorded a few times. The rearrangement uses TRBV12-3 or TRBV12-4 and TRBJ1-4, with a tentative D call TRBD1 (6 bases). The CDR3 runs 14 residues. V was pared by 6 bases and J by 8 bases, with 16 bases between. DNA of the CDR3: TGTGCCAGCAGGGGGGGGCCGGCCGGAGAAAAACTGTTTTTT. It encodes CASRGGPAGEKLFF.

This clonotype came up a few times. The V and J genes are TRBV6-2 or TRBV6-3 and TRBJ1-2; D is unresolved. The CDR3 has 14 residues. Germline CDR1 MNHEY, CDR2 SVGEGT. V lost 5 bases, J lost 1 base, and 11 bases lay in between. The CDR3 protein is CASSRTDVNYGYTF. The CDR3 coding sequence is TGTGCCAGCAGTCGGACGGATGTTAACTATGGCTACACCTTC.

This clonotype was seen ten or more times. J is TRBJ2-3 and V is TRBV12-3 or TRBV12-4; D may be TRBD1 (6 bases). V dropped 7 bases and J dropped 1 base, with 9 bases sitting between them. The CDR3 sequence is 13 residues long. CDR3 DNA sequence: TGTGCCAGCAAGGGGGTGGGCACAGATACGCAGTATTTT. It encodes CASKGVGTDTQYF.

Of note for this clonotype: Sequence at one end of the junction differs from germline and may be a read error. The chain carries TRBV6-1 and TRBJ1-2, with 7 bases lining up with TRBD1. This CDR3 spans 13 amino acids. Germline values: CDR1 MNHNS, CDR2 SASEGT. In DNA form, the CDR3 reads TGTGCCAGCAGAAACGACAGGGACTACGGCTACACCTTC. It encodes CASRNDRDYGYTF.

This clonotype was seen many times. As DNA, the CDR3 is TGTGCCAGCTCAGTGGGATCCTCCTACGAGCAGTACGTC. It codes for CASSVGSSYEQYV. The chain uses TRBV18 and TRBJ2-7; D unresolved. CDR3 length: 13 residues. In germline, CDR1 is KGHSH, CDR2 LQKENI. The germline V and J ends were trimmed by 5 bases and 0 bases, with 8 bases remaining between them.

This clonotype was observed many times. The V call is TRBV10-3, the J call TRBJ2-2; maybe TRBD2 (7 bases). The V and J ends lost 9 bases and 1 base respectively, with 12 bases between them. The CDR3 runs 14 residues. CDR1 ENHRY and CDR2 SYGVKD come from the germline V gene. CDR3 nucleotides: TGTGCCATTCCGAGGGGGGGGAACACCGGGGAGCTGTTTTTT. Translating gives CAIPRGGNTGELFF.

This clonotype has just a few counts. The chain combines TRBV12-3 or TRBV12-4 with TRBJ2-1, with 8 bases fitting TRBD2. Trimming cost V 5 bases and J 10 bases; bases outside gene matches: 7. This CDR3 contains 13 residues. The CDR3 is CASSPGGPGEQFF. CDR3 bases: TGTGCCAGCAGTCCGGGGGGGCCTGGCGAGCAGTTCTTC.

This clonotype was seen a few times. This chain uses TRBV7-2 with TRBJ2-1; D tentatively reads TRBD1 or TRBD2 (6 bases each). This CDR3 has 15 residues. Germline CDR1 and CDR2: SGHTA and FQGNSA. V dropped 5 bases and J dropped 5 bases, with 16 bases sitting between them. CDR3 sequence (DNA): TGTGCCAGCAGCAAACAGGGAGGACACGACAATGAGCAGTTCTTC. It specifies CASSKQGGHDNEQFF.

V and J are TRBV5-1 and TRBJ2-7; D perhaps matches TRBD1 (6 bases). V shed 5 bases and J shed 4 bases, with 16 bases lying between them. The CDR3 sequence is 14 residues long. CDR1 SGHRS and CDR2 YFSETQ come from the germline V gene. As DNA, the CDR3 is TGCGCCAGCAGGCTAACAGGGTCTGAGTACGAGCAGTACGTC. Translated, it gives CASRLTGSEYEQYV.

This chain connects TRBV20-1 to TRBJ1-4, with D uncertain. Trimming stripped 6 bases from V and 8 bases from J, with 19 bases between. The CDR3 has 14 amino acids. CDR1 DFQATT and CDR2 SNEGSKA come from the germline V gene (reference sequence). CDR3 in DNA: TGCAGTGCCCCCCAAGGGAGTCCGCGAGAAAAACTGTTTTTT. This codes for CSAPQGSPREKLFF.

The CDR3 bases are TGCAGTGCTAGAGAAATTCAGGGGAACAATCAGCCCCAGCATTTT. Translation gives CSAREIQGNNQPQHF. The gene calls are TRBV20-1 and TRBJ1-5; D might be TRBD1 (6 bases). Germline loops: CDR1 DFQATT, CDR2 SNEGSKA (reference sequence). This CDR3 is 15 amino acids long. V shed 0 bases and J shed 3 bases, with 12 bases lying between them.

This clonotype was recorded a few times. This sequence joins TRBV4-3 and TRBJ2-7; TRBD1 is a possible D gene (6 bases). This CDR3 spans 15 amino acids. Trimming removed 0 bases from V and 2 bases from J, with 11 bases in between. CDR1 and CDR2 from the germline V gene are LGHNA and YSLEER. The CDR3 loop reads CASSQDLGAAYEQYF. In DNA form, the CDR3 reads TGCGCCAGCAGCCAAGATTTGGGGGCAGCCTACGAGCAGTACTTC.

This clonotype was observed a few times. This chain joins TRBV6-5 and TRBJ1-1; maybe TRBD1 (5 bases). This CDR3 has 15 residues. V was shortened by 0 bases and J by 4 bases, with 12 bases between the two germline ends. From germline, CDR1 is MNHEY and CDR2 SVGAGI. The DNA for the CDR3 is TGTGCCAGCAGTTACTCGGGGGAGGGAGGCACTGAAGCTTTCTTT. This sequence encodes CASSYSGEGGTEAFF.

The CDR3 DNA reads as TGTGCCAGCAGCTCTCCGGGACAGGGTGTACCCCTCCACTTT. Translation: CASSSPGQGVPLHF. The gene calls are TRBV7-9 and TRBJ1-6, with 9 nucleotides matching TRBD1. This CDR3 comprises 14 residues. Germline V gene sequence: CDR1 SEHNR, CDR2 FQNEAQ (reference sequence). Unmatched junction bases numbered 7, after V lost 4 bases and J lost 12 bases.

The sample holds a few counts of this clonotype. The CDR3 region has the DNA TGTGCCAGTAGTATCTTAGCGGGGAGACTCGGCGAGCAGTACTTC. Amino acids: CASSILAGRLGEQYF. The chain uses TRBV19 and TRBJ2-7; 8 bases align to TRBD2. Germline CDR1 and CDR2: LNHDA and SQIVND (reference sequence). This CDR3 comprises 15 residues. Trimming at V came to 3 bases and at J to 6 bases, leaving 10 bases not matched to a gene.

In this sample, this clonotype turned up a few times. This chain uses TRBV6-1 with TRBJ2-2; D may be TRBD2 (5 bases). The germline V and J ends were trimmed by 2 bases and 1 base, with 8 bases remaining between them. The CDR3 covers 15 residues. Germline V gene sequence: CDR1 MNHNS, CDR2 SASEGT. The chain's CDR3 is CASSEFRGNTGELFF. The CDR3 DNA reads TGTGCCAGCAGTGAATTTCGGGGGAACACCGGGGAGCTGTTTTTT.

Concerning this clonotype: Compared with germline, one end of the junction differs, possibly owing to a read error. The CDR3 region is CAWSTGGYERYF. For the CDR3, the DNA is TGTGCCTGGAGTACAGGGGGCTACGAGCGGTACTTC. The chain couples TRBV30 to TRBJ2-7, with 9 positions matching TRBD1. Germline assignment: CDR1 GTSNPN and CDR2 SVGIG (reference sequence). The length of the CDR3 is 12 residues.

The sample holds a few counts of this clonotype. The chain is built from TRBV6-2 or TRBV6-3 and TRBJ2-5, with D perhaps matching TRBD1 or TRBD2 (6 bases each). CDR1 MNHEY and CDR2 SVGEGT come from the germline V gene. There are 15 residues in the CDR3. The ends were cut back, 0 bases at V and 7 bases at J, with 15 bases in the middle. CDR3 sequence: CASSYSGDPGATQYF. DNA of the CDR3: TGTGCCAGCAGTTACTCAGGGGACCCGGGGGCGACCCAGTACTTC.

In its sample, this clonotype was seen a few times. V gene TRBV5-1 combines with J gene TRBJ1-6; maybe TRBD1 (6 bases). The ends were cut back, 4 bases at V and 6 bases at J, with 11 bases in the middle. Germline V gene sequence: CDR1 SGHRS, CDR2 YFSETQ. This CDR3 is 14 amino acids long. This CDR3 is CASSAGQTNSPLHF. The DNA of the CDR3 is TGCGCCAGCAGCGCCGGACAGACTAATTCACCCCTCCACTTT.

The sample holds a few counts of this clonotype. The chain joins TRBV7-9 to TRBJ1-2; no firm D call. CDR1 is SEHNR, CDR2 FQNEAQ, per germline (reference sequence). This CDR3 contains 16 residues. Trimming cost V 5 bases and J 5 bases, with 21 bases left between them. CDR3 region: CASSPTIGAVAYGYTF. CDR3 nucleotide sequence: TGTGCCAGCAGCCCAACAATAGGCGCCGTAGCGTATGGCTACACCTTC. Together with reference TRBV7-9 and TRBJ1-2, the CDR3 gives the full variable domain: DTGVSQNPRHKITKRGQNVTFRCDPISEHNRLYWYRQTLGQGPEFLTYFQNEAQLEKSRLLSDRFSAERPKGSFSTLEIQRTEQGDSAMYLCASSPTIGAVAYGYTFGSGTRLTVV.

In this sample, this clonotype turned up a few times. For the CDR3, the DNA is TGTGCCAGCAGCGCCGAGGACAGGACCGTCGGAGGCATTCAGTACTTC. This gives the protein CASSAEDRTVGGIQYF. This chain links TRBV7-9 with TRBJ2-4; TRBD1 aligns across 7 bases. The CDR3 has 16 amino acids. CDR1 is SEHNR and CDR2 is FQNEAQ in the germline V gene (reference sequence). V was clipped by 5 bases and J by 9 bases; unmatched bases: 16. Based on the CDR3 plus reference TRBV7-9 and TRBJ2-4, the full variable domain is DTGVSQNPRHKITKRGQNVTFRCDPISEHNRLYWYRQTLGQGPEFLTYFQNEAQLEKSRLLSDRFSAERPKGSFSTLEIQRTEQGDSAMYLCASSAEDRTVGGIQYFGAGTRLSVL.

CDR3 sequence reads: CASSLRAGQGADEQYF. The DNA for the CDR3 is TGCGCCAGCAGCTTGAGGGCGGGACAGGGGGCCGACGAGCAGTACTTC. The V and J genes are TRBV5-1 and TRBJ2-7; TRBD1 aligns across 12 bases. The CDR3 is 16 amino acids. In germline, CDR1 is SGHRS, CDR2 YFSETQ. Trimming cost V 1 base and J 5 bases; bases outside gene matches: 7.

In this sample, this clonotype turned up once. This chain links TRBV19 with TRBJ2-7; no firm D call. V dropped 2 bases and J dropped 6 bases, with 11 bases sitting between them. This CDR3 region has 13 residues. CDR1 and CDR2 from the germline V gene are LNHDA and SQIVND (reference sequence). For the CDR3, the DNA is TGTGCCAGTAGTATATATTGGGGATCCGAGCAGTACGTC. This codes for CASSIYWGSEQYV.